This T cell receptor (beta chain) was identified during a study of T cell repertoires in cytomegalovirus infection. About this clonotype itself: Its matching antigen is unknown.

Trimming shortened V by 8 bases and J by 7 bases, and 14 bases separated the two germline ends. There are 13 residues in the CDR3. From germline, CDR1 is MNHNY and CDR2 SVGAGI (reference sequence). Each CDR3 protein gets one entry after TCRdb re-called the reads with MiXCR. The sample includes a few hundred thousand distinct CDR3 sequences, about 25% seen only once; the top ten take 13%. The chain joins TRBV6-6 to TRBJ1-4; D is uncertain. The source of this sequence is a human donor in good health (CMV status not recorded). Some clones in this sample may be carry-over from other donors' samples. The sample here was cultured PBMCs, taken from culture after CMV antigen stimulation. CDR3 coding DNA: TGTGCCAGCGTCGTCCGGGCGGGTGAAAAACTGTTTTTT. Translated: CASVVRAGEKLFF.